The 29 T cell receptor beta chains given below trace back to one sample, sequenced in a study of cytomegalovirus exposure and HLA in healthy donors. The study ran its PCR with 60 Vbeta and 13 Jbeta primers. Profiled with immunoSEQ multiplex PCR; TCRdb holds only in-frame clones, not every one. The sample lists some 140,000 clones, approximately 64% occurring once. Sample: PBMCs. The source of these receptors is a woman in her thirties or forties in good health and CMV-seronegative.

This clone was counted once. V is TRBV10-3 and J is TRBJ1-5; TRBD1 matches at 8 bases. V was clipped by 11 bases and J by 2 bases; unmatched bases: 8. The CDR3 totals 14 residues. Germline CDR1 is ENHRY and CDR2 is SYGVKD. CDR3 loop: CAAGTGGGNQPQHF. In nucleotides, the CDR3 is TGTGCCGCCGGGACAGGCGGGGGCAATCAGCCCCAGCATTTT.

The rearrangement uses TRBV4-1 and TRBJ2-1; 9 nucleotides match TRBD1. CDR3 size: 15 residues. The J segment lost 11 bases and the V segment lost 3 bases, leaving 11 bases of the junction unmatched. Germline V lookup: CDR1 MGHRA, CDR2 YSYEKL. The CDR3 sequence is CASSHGDRDIIQQFF. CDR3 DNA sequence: TGCGCCAGCAGCCATGGGGACAGGGATATCATACAGCAGTTCTTC.

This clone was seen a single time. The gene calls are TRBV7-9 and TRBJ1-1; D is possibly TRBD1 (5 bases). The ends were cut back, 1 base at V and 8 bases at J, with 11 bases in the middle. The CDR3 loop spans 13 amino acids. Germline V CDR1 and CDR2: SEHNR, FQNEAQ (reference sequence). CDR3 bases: TGTGCCAGCAGCTTAGGACAGAGCTCAGAAGCTTTCTTT. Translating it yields CASSLGQSSEAFF.

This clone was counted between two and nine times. The DNA of the CDR3 is TGCGCCAGCAGCTTGGACGACGGACAGGGCGGCTACACCTTC. It is translated as CASSLDDGQGGYTF. This chain joins TRBV5-1 and TRBJ1-2; TRBD1 agrees at 8 bases. The germline V gene has CDR1 SGHRS and CDR2 YFSETQ. V shed 0 bases, J shed 8 bases, and the junction held 6 bases outside the gene matches. The length of the CDR3 is 14 residues.

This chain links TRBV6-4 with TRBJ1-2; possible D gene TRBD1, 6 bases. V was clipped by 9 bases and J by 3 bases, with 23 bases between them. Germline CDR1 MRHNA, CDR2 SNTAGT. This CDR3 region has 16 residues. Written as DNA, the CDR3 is TGTGCCAGATCCGAGACAGGATCTGCCGCCGACTATGGCTACACCTTC. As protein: CARSETGSAADYGYTF.

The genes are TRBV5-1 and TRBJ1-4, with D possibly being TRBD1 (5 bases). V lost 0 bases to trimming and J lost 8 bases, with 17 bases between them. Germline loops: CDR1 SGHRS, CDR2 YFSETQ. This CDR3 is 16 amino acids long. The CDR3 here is CASSLGTLSIGEKLFF. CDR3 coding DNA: TGCGCCAGCAGCTTGGGGACACTATCGATTGGGGAAAAACTGTTTTTT.

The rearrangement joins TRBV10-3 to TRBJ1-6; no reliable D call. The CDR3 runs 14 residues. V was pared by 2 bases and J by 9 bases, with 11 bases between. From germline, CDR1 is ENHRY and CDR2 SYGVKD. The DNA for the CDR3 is TGTGCCATCAGTGAGGGGGAGAAGGGTTCACCCCTCCACTTT. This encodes CAISEGEKGSPLHF.

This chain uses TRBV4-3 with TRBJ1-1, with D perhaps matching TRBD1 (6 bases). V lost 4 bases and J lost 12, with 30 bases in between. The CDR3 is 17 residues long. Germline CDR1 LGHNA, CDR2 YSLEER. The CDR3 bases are TGCGCCAGCAGCCTCCAAGTATTGTCGACAGGTTCGGTTCAATCTTTCTTT. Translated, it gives CASSLQVLSTGSVQSFF.

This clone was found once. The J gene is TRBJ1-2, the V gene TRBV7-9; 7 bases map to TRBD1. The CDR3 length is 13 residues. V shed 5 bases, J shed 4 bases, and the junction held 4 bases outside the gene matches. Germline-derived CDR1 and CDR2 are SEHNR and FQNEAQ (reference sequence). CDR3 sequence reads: CASSPRQGYGYTF. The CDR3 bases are TGTGCCAGCAGCCCCCGACAGGGCTATGGCTACACCTTC.

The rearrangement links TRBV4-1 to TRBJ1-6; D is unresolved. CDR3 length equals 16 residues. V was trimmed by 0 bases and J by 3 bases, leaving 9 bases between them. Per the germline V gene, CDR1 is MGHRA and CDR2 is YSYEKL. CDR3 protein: CASSQEEGGYNSPLHF. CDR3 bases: TGCGCCAGCAGCCAAGAAGAAGGAGGCTATAATTCACCCCTCCACTTT.

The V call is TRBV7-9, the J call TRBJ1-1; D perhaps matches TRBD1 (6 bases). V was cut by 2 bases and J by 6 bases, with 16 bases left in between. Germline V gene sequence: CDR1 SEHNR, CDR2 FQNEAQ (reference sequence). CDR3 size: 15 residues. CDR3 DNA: TGTGCCAGCAGCTTAAAGACAGGAAGGTTCTCTGAAGCTTTCTTT. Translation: CASSLKTGRFSEAFF.

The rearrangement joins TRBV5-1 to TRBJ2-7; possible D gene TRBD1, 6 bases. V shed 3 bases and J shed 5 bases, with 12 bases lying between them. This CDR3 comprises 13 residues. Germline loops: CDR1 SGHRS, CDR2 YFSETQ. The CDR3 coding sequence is TGCGCCAGCAGCTCTTTTACAGGGAACGAGCAGTACTTC. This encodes CASSSFTGNEQYF.

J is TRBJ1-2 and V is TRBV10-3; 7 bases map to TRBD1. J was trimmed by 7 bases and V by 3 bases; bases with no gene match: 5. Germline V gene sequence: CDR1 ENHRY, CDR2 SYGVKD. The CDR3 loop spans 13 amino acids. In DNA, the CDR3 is TGTGCCATCAGTGATGGGACAGTAGCTGGCTACACCTTC. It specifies CAISDGTVAGYTF.

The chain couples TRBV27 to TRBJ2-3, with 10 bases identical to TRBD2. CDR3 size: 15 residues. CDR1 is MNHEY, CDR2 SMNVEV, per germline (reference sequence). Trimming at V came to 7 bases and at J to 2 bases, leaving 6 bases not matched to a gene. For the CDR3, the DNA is TGTGCCAGCACCGCAGCGGGGGGGCTCACAGATACGCAGTATTTT. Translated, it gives CASTAAGGLTDTQYF.

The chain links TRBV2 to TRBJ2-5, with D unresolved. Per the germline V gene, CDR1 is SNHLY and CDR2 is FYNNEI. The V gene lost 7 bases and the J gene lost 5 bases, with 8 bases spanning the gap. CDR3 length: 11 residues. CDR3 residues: CASISGETQYF. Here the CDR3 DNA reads TGTGCCAGCATTTCCGGGGAGACCCAGTACTTC.

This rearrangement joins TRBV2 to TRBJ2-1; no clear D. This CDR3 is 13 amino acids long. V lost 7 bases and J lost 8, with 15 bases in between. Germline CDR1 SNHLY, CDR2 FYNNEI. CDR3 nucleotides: TGTGCCAGCACGCACACGTCCAGGTATGAGCAGTTCTTC. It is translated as CASTHTSRYEQFF.

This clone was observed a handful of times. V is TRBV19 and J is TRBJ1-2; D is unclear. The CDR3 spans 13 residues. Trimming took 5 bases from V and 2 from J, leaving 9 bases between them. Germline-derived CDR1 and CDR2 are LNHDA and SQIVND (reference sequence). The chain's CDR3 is CASSLRVNYGYTF. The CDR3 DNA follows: TGTGCCAGTAGTCTCCGGGTGAACTATGGCTACACCTTC.

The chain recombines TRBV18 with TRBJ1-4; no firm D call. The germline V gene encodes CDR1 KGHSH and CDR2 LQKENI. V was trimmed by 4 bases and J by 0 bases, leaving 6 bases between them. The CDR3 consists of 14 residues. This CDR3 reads CASSLRATNEKLFF. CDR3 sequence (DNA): TGTGCCAGCTCACTCCGGGCAACTAATGAAAAACTGTTTTTT.

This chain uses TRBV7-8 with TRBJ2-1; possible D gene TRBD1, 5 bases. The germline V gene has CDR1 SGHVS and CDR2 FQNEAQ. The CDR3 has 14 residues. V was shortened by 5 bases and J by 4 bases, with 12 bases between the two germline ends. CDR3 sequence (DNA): TGTGCCAGCAGCCCAGACCGGACATACAATGAGCAGTTCTTC. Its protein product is CASSPDRTYNEQFF.

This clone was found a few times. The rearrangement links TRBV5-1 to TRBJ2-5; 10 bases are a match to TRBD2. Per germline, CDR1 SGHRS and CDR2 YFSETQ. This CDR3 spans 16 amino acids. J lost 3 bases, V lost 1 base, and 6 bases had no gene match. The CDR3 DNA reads TGCGCCAGCAGCTTGAGTAATAGCGGGGGGAAAGAGACCCAGTACTTC. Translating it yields CASSLSNSGGKETQYF.

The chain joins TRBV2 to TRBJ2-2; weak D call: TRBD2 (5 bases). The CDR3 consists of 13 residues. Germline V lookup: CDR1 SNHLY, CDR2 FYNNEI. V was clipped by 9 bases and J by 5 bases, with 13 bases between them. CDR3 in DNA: TGTGCCAGTCTGCCCGGAGGAACCGGGGAGCTGTTTTTT. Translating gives CASLPGGTGELFF.

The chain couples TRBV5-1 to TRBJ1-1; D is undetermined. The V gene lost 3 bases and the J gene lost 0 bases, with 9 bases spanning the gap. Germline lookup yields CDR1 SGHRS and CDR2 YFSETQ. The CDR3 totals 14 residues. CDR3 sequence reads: CASSSSRVNTEAFF. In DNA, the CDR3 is TGCGCCAGCAGCTCCTCGCGGGTGAACACTGAAGCTTTCTTT.

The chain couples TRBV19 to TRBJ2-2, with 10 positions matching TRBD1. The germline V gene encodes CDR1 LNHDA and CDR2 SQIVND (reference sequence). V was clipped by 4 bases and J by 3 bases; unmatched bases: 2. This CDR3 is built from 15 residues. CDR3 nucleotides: TGTGCCAGTAGTAGGACAGGGGGGTACACCGGGGAGCTGTTTTTT. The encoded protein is CASSRTGGYTGELFF.

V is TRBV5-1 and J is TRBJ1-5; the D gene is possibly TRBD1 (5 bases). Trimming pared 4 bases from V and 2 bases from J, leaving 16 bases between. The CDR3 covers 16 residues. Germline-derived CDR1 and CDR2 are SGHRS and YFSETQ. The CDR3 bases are TGCGCCAGCAGCCCCCTCGGCAGGGAGGGCAATCAGCCCCAGCATTTT. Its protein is CASSPLGREGNQPQHF. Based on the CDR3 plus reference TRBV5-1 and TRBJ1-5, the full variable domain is KAGVTQTPRYLIKTRGQQVTLSCSPISGHRSVSWYQQTPGQGLQFLFEYFSETQRNKGNFPGRFSGRQFSNSRSEMNVSTLELGDSALYLCASSPLGREGNQPQHFGDGTRLSIL.

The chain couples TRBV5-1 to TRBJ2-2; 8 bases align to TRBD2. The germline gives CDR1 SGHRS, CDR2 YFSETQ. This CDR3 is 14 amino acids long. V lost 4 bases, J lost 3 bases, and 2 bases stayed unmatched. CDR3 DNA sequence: TGCGCCAGCAGCCCGGGGGGGGACACCGGGGAGCTGTTTTTT. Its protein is CASSPGGDTGELFF.

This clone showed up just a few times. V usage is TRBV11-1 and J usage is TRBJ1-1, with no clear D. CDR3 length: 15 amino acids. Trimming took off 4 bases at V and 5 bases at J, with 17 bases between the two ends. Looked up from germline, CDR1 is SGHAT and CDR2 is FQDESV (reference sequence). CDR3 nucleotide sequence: TGTGCCAGCAGCTCCTCCCCATTCCGGGGAACTGAAGCTTTCTTT. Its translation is CASSSSPFRGTEAFF.

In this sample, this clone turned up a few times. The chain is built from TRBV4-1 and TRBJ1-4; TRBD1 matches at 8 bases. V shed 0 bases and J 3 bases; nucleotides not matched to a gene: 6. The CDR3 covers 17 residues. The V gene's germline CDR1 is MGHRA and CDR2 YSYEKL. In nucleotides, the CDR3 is TGCGCCAGCAGCCAAGATTATCCGGGACAGGCTAATGAAAAACTGTTTTTT. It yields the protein CASSQDYPGQANEKLFF.

The CDR3 DNA is TGTGCCAGCAAGCGAACGAACACCGGGGAGCTGTTTTTT. This translates into CASKRTNTGELFF. The V and J genes are TRBV2 and TRBJ2-2, with D unclear. The V end lost 7 bases, the J end lost 0 bases, and 6 bases lay between the germline ends. Germline assignment: CDR1 SNHLY and CDR2 FYNNEI. The CDR3 contains 13 residues. Complete variable domain (other parts from reference TRBV2 and TRBJ2-2): EPEVTQTPSHQVTQMGQEVILRCVPISNHLYFYWYRQILGQKVEFLVSFYNNEISEKSEIFDDQFSVERPDGSNFTLKIRSTKLEDSAMYFCASKRTNTGELFFGEGSRLTVL.

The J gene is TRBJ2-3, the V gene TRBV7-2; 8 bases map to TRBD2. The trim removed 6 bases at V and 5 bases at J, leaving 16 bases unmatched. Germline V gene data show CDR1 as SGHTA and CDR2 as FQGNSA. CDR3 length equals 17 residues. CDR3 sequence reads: CASSPQGRGEAVDTQYF. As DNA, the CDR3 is TGTGCCAGCAGTCCGCAGGGGCGGGGGGAGGCGGTAGATACGCAGTATTTT.